This T cell receptor (beta chain) emerged from a study of beta chain features in type 1 diabetes. In this sample, this clone turned up a few times. The antigen is undetermined. Only one heparinised blood draw was taken per donor, and its volume averaged approximately 0.11 L. The entirety of the isolated RNA underwent reverse transcription, so expressed TCRB transcripts were sequenced. Clones were sequenced by immunoSEQ multiplex PCR, and TCRdb holds only the in-frame ones, with some missing. The profile shows over 650,000 clones, about 14% of them singletons. V dropped 5 bases and J dropped 4 bases, with 12 bases sitting between them. The CDR3 length is 13 residues. The germline V gene encodes CDR1 SGHNT and CDR2 YYREEE (reference sequence). Whole-study findings and limits: VDJ junctions from type 1 diabetes patients carried fewer insertions and larger deletions. In these data, an HLA type influence on TCRB rearrangement remained unresolved. Shorter templates might be favored by PCR, and equally so in patients and in controls. The study found moderately but significantly shorter TCRB CDR3s in all four CD4+ subsets of Type 1 diabetes patients.

The sequenced material came from naive CD4+ T cells from blood. The sequence was collected from a man younger than 35 with type 1 diabetes. V is TRBV5-4 and J is TRBJ1-2; a weak D match, TRBD1 (6 bases). The CDR3 here is CASSSGTSYGYTF. The CDR3 bases are TGTGCCAGCAGTTCCGGGACATCCTATGGCTACACCTTC.